The following is a T cell receptor beta chain sequence with its context. Its antigen is currently unknown. The entry originates in a study of CD8+CD57+ T cells in acquired aplastic anemia. Turning to the study itself: The sorted CD4+ and CD8+ cells yielded an average roughly 3 ug of DNA. Study-wide results and limits: Between patients and controls, over 25 CD8+ CDR3 sequences were found in common.

According to the study, genomic DNA was the template for TCR beta VDJ and CDR3 profiling. TCRdb re-analysed the reads in MiXCR, keeping a single row per CDR3 protein. This sample carries approximately 95,000 distinct CDR3 sequences, 55% to 70% of them seen once, and the ten largest clones take 50% to 70%. Individuals selected for sequencing had exhibited CD8+CD57+ cell expansion on flow cytometry. Severe acquired aplastic anemia was present in all patients. The study sampled blood from patients who had received no therapy. This CDR3 spans 15 amino acids. With 3 bases removed from V and 3 bases from J, the gap between germline ends came to 12 bases. The germline gives CDR1 SGHTA, CDR2 FQGNSA.

This TCR came from a human donor with aplastic anemia. The V and J genes are TRBV7-2 and TRBJ1-5; a possible D gene is TRBD1 (6 bases). Sequences were obtained from sorted CD4+, CD8+, or CD8+CD57+ T cells (not recorded which) from PBMCs. CDR3 sequence: CASSLEQGYNQPQHF. The CDR3 DNA reads as TGTGCCAGCAGCTTGGAACAGGGATACAATCAGCCCCAGCATTTT.